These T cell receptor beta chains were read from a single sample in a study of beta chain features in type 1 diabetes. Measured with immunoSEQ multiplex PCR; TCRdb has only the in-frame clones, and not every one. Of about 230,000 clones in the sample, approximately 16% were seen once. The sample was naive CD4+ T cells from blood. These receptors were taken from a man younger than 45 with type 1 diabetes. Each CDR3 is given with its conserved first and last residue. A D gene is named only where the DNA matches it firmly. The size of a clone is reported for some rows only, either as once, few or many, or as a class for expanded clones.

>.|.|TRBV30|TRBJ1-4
CAWSVGVYEKLFF
TGTGCCTGGAGTGTCGGGGTTTATGAAAAACTGTTTTTT
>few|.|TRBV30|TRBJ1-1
CAWSPIVRRNF
TGTGCCTGGAGTCCGATCGTGCGGCGAAACTTT
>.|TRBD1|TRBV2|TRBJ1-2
CASSEATGQWDGYTF
TGTGCCAGCAGTGAAGCAACGGGACAGTGGGATGGCTACACCTTC
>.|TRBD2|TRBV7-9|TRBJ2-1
CASSQDGGRHHNEQFF
TGTGCCAGCAGCCAGGACGGCGGGAGGCACCACAATGAGCAGTTCTTC
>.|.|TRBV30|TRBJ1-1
CAWSQTRTEAFF
TGTGCCTGGAGCCAAACAAGGACTGAAGCTTTCTTT
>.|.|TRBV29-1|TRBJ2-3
CSVLAGTFTSTDTQYF
TGCAGCGTACTTGCGGGGACTTTCACTAGCACAGATACGCAGTATTTT
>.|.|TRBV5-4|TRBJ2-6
CASSSGTAYSGANVLTF
TGTGCCAGCAGCAGCGGGACAGCTTACTCTGGGGCCAACGTCCTGACTTTC
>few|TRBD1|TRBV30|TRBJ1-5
CAWRRTGYNQPQHF
TGTGCCTGGAGAAGGACAGGCTACAATCAGCCCCAGCATTTT
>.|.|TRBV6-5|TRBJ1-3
CATRGSGNTIYF
TGTGCCACCAGAGGTTCTGGAAACACCATATATTTT
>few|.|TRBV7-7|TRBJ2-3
CASSLGTVRTDTQYF
TGTGCTAGCAGCCTAGGGACGGTACGCACAGATACGCAGTATTTT
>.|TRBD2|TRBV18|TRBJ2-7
CASSPRQGGTYEQYF
TGTGCCAGCTCACCACGGCAGGGAGGGACCTACGAGCAGTACTTC
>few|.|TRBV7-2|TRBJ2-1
CASSLVVSAGGEQFF
TGTGCCAGCAGCTTAGTAGTATCCGCGGGTGGTGAGCAGTTCTTC
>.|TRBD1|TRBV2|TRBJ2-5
CATRDRAYQETQYF
TGTGCCACCCGGGACAGGGCGTACCAAGAGACCCAGTACTTC
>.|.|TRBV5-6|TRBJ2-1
CASSLDNEQFF
TGTGCCAGCAGCTTGGATAATGAGCAGTTCTTC
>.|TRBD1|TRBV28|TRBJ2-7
CASSLSFGQGSYEQYF
TGTGCCAGCAGTTTATCGTTCGGACAGGGGTCGTACGAGCAGTACTTC
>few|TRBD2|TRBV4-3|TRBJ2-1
CASSQDPQVGRANEQFF
TGCGCCAGCAGCCAAGACCCCCAGGTTGGGAGGGCCAATGAGCAGTTCTTC
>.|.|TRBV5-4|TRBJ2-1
CASSAGLIYNEQFF
TGTGCCAGCAGCGCGGGCCTTATTTACAATGAGCAGTTCTTC
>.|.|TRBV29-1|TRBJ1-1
CSVMLSMNTEAFF
TGCAGCGTAATGTTATCAATGAACACTGAAGCTTTCTTT
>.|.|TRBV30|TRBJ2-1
CAWSPKNEQFF
TGTGCCTGGAGTCCCAAGAATGAGCAGTTCTTC
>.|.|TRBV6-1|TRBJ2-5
CASSEGAVGETQYF
TGTGCCAGCAGTGAAGGGGCAGTCGGAGAGACCCAGTACTTC
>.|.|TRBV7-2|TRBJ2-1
CASSRGSSYNEQFF
TGTGCCAGCAGCCGTGGGAGCTCCTACAATGAGCAGTTCTTC
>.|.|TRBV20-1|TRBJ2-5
CSARSGGTQYF
TGCAGTGCTCGCAGTGGAGGGACCCAGTACTTC
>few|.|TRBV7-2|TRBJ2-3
CASSPNPSAGQDTQYF
TGTGCCAGCAGCCCGAACCCCTCAGCGGGTCAAGATACGCAGTATTTT
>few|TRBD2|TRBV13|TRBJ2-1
CASSSPTSGTSYNEQFF
TGTGCCAGCAGCTCACCGACTAGCGGGACGTCCTACAATGAGCAGTTCTTC